This T cell receptor (beta chain) stems from a study of blood T cell repertoires in COVID-19. Looking at the study overall: Donors in the United States, Italy and Spain gave samples during acute or convalescent COVID-19. PBMCs, B-cell-depleted T cells, or T cells provided the cDNA or gDNA that made up the material.

Methods used by the authors: It was from reference gene primer amplification that nucleated cell counts were estimated. This table comes from immunoSEQ multiplex PCR, and its TCRdb copy is limited to in-frame clones, with some not included. V and J calls and clone size are those listed in that table; D and trimming were worked out from the DNA. This table has approximately 150,000 clones, 75% to 85% appearing once. CDR1 is DFQATT, CDR2 SNEGSKA, per germline (reference sequence). V gave up 3 bases and J gave up 5 bases; unmatched junction bases: 7. This CDR3 has 14 residues. This TCR came from a woman in her fifties or sixties with acute or convalescent COVID-19. This chain uses TRBV20-1 with TRBJ2-5; TRBD2 matches at 9 bases. Sequences were obtained from peripheral blood. In nucleotides, the CDR3 is TGCAGTGCTAGTCCGCGGGGGGGGCAGGAGACCCAGTACTTC. This sequence encodes CSASPRGGQETQYF.